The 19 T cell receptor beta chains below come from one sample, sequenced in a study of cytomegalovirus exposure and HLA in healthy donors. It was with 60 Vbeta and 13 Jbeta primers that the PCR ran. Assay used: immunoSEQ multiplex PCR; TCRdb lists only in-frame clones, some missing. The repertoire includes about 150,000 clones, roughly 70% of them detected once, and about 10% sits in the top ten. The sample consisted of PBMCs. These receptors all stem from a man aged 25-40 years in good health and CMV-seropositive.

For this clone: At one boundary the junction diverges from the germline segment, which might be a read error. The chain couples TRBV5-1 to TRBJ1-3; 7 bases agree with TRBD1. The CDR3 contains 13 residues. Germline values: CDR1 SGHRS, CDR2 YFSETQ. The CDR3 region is CAGSQDGRGAIYF. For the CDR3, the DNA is TGCGCCGGCAGCCAAGACGGCAGGGGGGCCATATATTTT. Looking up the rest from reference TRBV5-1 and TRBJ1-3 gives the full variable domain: KAGVTQTPRYLIKTRGQQVTLSCSPISGHRSVSWYQQTPGQGLQFLFEYFSETQRNKGNFPGRFSGRQFSNSRSEMNVSTLELGDSALYLCAGSQDGRGAIYFGEGSWLTVV.

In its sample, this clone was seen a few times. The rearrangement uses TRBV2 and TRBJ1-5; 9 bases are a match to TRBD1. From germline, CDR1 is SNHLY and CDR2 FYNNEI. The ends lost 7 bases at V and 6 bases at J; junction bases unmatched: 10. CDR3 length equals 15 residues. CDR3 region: CASTITGGSSQPQHF. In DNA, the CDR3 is TGTGCCAGCACCATAACAGGGGGCAGTTCTCAGCCCCAGCATTTT.

The CDR3, as DNA: TGTGCCAGCAGGGACTCACGCGGGGATACGCAGTATTTT. Residues: CASRDSRGDTQYF. The rearrangement joins TRBV11-2 to TRBJ2-3; TRBD2 is a possible D gene (5 bases). The V and J ends lost 6 bases and 6 bases respectively, with 13 bases between them. Germline V gives CDR1 SGHAT, CDR2 FQNNGV. CDR3 length: 13 residues.

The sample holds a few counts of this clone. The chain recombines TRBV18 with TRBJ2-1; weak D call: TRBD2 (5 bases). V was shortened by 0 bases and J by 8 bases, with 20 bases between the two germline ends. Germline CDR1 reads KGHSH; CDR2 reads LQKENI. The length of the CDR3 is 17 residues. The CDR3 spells CASSPPQRSFRRDEQFF. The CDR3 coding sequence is TGTGCCAGCTCACCACCGCAGCGGTCCTTCCGACGGGATGAGCAGTTCTTC. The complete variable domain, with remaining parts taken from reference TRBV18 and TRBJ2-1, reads NAGVMQNPRHLVRRRGQEARLRCSPMKGHSHVYWYRQLPEEGLKFMVYLQKENIIDESGMPKERFSAEFPKEGPSILRIQQVVRGDSAAYFCASSPPQRSFRRDEQFFGPGTRLTVL.

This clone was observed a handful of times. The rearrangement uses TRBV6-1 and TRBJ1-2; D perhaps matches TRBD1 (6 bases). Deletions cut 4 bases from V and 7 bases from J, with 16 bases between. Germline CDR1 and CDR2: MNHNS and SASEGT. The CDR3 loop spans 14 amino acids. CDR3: CASSATGTSGGYTF. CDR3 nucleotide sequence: TGTGCCAGCAGTGCCACCGGGACATCGGGTGGCTACACCTTC.

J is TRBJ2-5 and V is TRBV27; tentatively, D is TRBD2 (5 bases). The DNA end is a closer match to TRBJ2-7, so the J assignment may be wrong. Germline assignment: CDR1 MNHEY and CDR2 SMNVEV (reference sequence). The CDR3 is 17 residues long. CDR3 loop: CASSTSNTRGSFDEQYF. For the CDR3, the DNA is TGTGCCAGCAGTACTTCTAACACCCGGGGATCCTTCGACGAGCAGTACTTC.

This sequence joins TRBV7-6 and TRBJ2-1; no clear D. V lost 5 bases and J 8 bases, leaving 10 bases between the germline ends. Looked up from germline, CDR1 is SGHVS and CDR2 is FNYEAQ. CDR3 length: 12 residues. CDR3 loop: CASSKFEDEQFF. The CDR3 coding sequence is TGTGCCAGCAGCAAATTTGAGGATGAGCAGTTCTTC.

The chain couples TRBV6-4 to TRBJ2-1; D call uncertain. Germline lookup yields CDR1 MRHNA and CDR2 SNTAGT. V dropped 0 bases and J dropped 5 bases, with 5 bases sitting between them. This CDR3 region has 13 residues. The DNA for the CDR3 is TGTGCCAGCAGTGACTCGAACAACAATGAGCAGTTCTTC. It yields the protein CASSDSNNNEQFF.

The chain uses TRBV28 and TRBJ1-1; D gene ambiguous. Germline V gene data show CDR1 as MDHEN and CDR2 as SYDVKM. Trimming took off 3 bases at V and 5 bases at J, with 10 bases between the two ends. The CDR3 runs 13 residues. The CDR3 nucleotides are TGTGCCAGCAGTTTGAGAGGGCGGACTGAAGCTTTCTTT. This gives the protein CASSLRGRTEAFF. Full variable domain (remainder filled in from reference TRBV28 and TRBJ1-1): DVKVTQSSRYLVKRTGEKVFLECVQDMDHENMFWYRQDPGLGLRLIYFSYDVKMKEKGDIPEGYSVSREKKERFSLILESASTNQTSMYLCASSLRGRTEAFFGQGTRLTVV.

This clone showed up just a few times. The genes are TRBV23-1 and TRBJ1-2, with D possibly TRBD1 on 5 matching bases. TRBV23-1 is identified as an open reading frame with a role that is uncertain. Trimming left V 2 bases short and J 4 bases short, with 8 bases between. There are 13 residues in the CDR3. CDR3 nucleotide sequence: TGCGCCAGCAGTCAACAGGGTCTCTATGGCTACACCTTC. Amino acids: CASSQQGLYGYTF.

Written as DNA, the CDR3 is TGTGCCAGCAGTTTCGGGGGTACCAACACCGGGGAGCTGTTTTTT. Protein: CASSFGGTNTGELFF. This chain links TRBV28 with TRBJ2-2, with D tentatively TRBD2 (6 bases). This CDR3 is built from 15 residues. Germline V gene lookup returns CDR1 MDHEN and CDR2 SYDVKM. V was pared by 3 bases and J by 2 bases, with 10 bases between.

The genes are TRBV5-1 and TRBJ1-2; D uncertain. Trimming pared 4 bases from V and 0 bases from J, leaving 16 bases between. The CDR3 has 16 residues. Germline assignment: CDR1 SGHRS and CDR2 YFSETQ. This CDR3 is CASSPLRPRSNYGYTF. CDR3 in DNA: TGCGCCAGCAGCCCCTTGAGGCCACGTTCTAACTATGGCTACACCTTC. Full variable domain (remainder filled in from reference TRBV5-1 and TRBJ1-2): KAGVTQTPRYLIKTRGQQVTLSCSPISGHRSVSWYQQTPGQGLQFLFEYFSETQRNKGNFPGRFSGRQFSNSRSEMNVSTLELGDSALYLCASSPLRPRSNYGYTFGSGTRLTVV.

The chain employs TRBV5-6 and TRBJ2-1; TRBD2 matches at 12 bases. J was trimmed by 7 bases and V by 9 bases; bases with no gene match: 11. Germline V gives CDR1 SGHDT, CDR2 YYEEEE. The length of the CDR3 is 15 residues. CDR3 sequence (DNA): TGTGCCACTACCACGACTAGCGGGAGTCGAAATGAGCAGTTCTTC. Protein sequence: CATTTTSGSRNEQFF.

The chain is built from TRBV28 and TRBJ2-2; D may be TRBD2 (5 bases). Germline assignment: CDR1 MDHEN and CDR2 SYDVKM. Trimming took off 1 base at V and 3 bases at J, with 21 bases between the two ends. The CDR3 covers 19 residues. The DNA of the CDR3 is TGTGCCAGCAGTTTATCGGCTAACTCCGTGGCGGGCTACACCGGGGAGCTGTTTTTT. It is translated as CASSLSANSVAGYTGELFF.

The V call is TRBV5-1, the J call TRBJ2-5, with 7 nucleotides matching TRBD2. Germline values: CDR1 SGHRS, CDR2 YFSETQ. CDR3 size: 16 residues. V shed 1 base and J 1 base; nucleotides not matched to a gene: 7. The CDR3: CASSLQPSGAQETQYF. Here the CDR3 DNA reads TGCGCCAGCAGCTTGCAGCCTAGCGGAGCCCAAGAGACCCAGTACTTC.

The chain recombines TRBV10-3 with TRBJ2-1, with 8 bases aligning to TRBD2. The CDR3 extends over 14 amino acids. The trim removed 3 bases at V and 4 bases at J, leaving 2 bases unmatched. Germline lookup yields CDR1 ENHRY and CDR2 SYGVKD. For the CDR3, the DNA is TGTGCCATCAGTGAACTAGCGGAGTACAATGAGCAGTTCTTC. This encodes CAISELAEYNEQFF.

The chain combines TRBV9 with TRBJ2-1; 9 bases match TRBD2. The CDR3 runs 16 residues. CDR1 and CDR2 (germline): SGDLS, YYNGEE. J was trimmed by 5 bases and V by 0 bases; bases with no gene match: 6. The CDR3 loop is CASSVVGTSTHNEQFF. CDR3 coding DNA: TGTGCCAGCAGCGTAGTTGGGACTAGCACCCACAATGAGCAGTTCTTC.

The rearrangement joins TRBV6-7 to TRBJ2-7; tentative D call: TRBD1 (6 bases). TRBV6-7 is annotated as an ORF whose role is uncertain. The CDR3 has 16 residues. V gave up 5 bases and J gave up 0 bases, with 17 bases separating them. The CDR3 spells CASSPGHLISSYEQYF. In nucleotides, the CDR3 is TGTGCCAGCAGTCCGGGACACCTTATTAGCTCCTACGAGCAGTACTTC.

The CDR3 region is CASTVGQFYEQYF. DNA for the CDR3: TGTGCCAGCACTGTGGGACAGTTTTACGAGCAGTACTTC. This chain uses TRBV28 with TRBJ2-7, with 7 bases identical to TRBD1. CDR3 length equals 13 residues. CDR1 and CDR2 (germline): MDHEN, SYDVKM. V lost 7 bases, J lost 4 bases, and 7 bases stayed unmatched.